What follows are 32 T cell receptor beta chains derived from one specimen sequenced in a study of Ad26.COV2.S vaccination and SARS-CoV-2 variants. Indicated treatment: roughly 20 received Ad26.COV2.S at low or high dose, single or two shots; roughly 5 received placebo; per-sample allocation not given. Vaccine and placebo recipients were sampled on day 63 after the first injection. Method: immunoSEQ multiplex PCR; TCRdb's copy keeps in-frame clones and lacks some. This table has a few hundred thousand clones, 85% to 90% appearing once. The material sequenced was peripheral blood, taken in a trial of Ad26.COV2.S vaccine versus placebo. These receptors were collected from a person aged 18-60 years who received the Ad26.COV2.S COVID-19 vaccine or a placebo.

This clone came up a few times. The V call is TRBV19, the J call TRBJ2-7; D is ambiguous. Germline-derived CDR1 and CDR2 are LNHDA and SQIVND (reference sequence). The CDR3 has 12 amino acids. Between the trimmed V and J ends, which lost 9 bases and 3 bases, there was a span of 12 bases. The CDR3 nucleotides read TGTGCCAGAGAAGACTCGGGCTACGAGCAGTACTTC. Its protein product is CAREDSGYEQYF.

J is TRBJ1-4 and V is TRBV6-1, with TRBD1 as a possible D gene (6 bases). V lost 1 base to trimming and J lost 6 bases, with 15 bases between them. Germline-derived CDR1 and CDR2 are MNHNS and SASEGT. The CDR3 loop spans 16 amino acids. CDR3 protein: CASSEVTGSVYEKLFF. For the CDR3, the DNA is TGTGCCAGCAGTGAAGTAACAGGGTCGGTATATGAAAAACTGTTTTTT.

The chain employs TRBV5-5 and TRBJ2-5, with 12 bases fitting TRBD1. Trimming took 4 bases from V and 4 from J; bases not matched to a gene: 8. This CDR3 is 16 amino acids long. Looked up from germline, CDR1 is SGHKS and CDR2 is YYEKEE (reference sequence). DNA for the CDR3: TGTGCCAGCAGCAGAATGGGACAGGGGGCGGGAGAGACCCAGTACTTC. Translating gives CASSRMGQGAGETQYF.

The gene calls are TRBV5-1 and TRBJ2-7, with 8 bases matching TRBD1. The CDR3 is 14 amino acids. J gave up 4 bases and V 0 bases, and 3 bases lay outside the gene matches. Per germline, CDR1 SGHRS and CDR2 YFSETQ. As DNA, the CDR3 is TGCGCCAGCAGCTTGGGGACAGGGAGGTACGAGCAGTACTTC. As protein: CASSLGTGRYEQYF. Looking up the rest from reference TRBV5-1 and TRBJ2-7 gives the full variable domain: KAGVTQTPRYLIKTRGQQVTLSCSPISGHRSVSWYQQTPGQGLQFLFEYFSETQRNKGNFPGRFSGRQFSNSRSEMNVSTLELGDSALYLCASSLGTGRYEQYFGPGTRLTVT.

This sequence joins TRBV7-2 and TRBJ2-7; 7 nucleotides align to TRBD1. The ends lost 5 bases at V and 3 bases at J; junction bases unmatched: 7. The CDR3 loop spans 14 amino acids. Germline lookup yields CDR1 SGHTA and CDR2 FQGNSA. The CDR3 region is CASSPLTGSYEQYF. The CDR3 nucleotides read TGTGCCAGCAGCCCCTTGACAGGGAGCTACGAGCAGTACTTC.

This clone appeared a few times. The chain joins TRBV14 to TRBJ1-1; D call uncertain. Trimming took off 3 bases at V and 2 bases at J, with 7 bases between the two ends. The CDR3 length is 13 residues. Germline CDR1 reads SGHDN; CDR2 reads FVKESK. The CDR3 sequence: CASSQEANTEAFF. The CDR3 nucleotides read TGTGCCAGCAGCCAGGAGGCCAACACTGAAGCTTTCTTT.

This clone was counted once. The chain uses TRBV4-1 and TRBJ2-6, with D uncertain. Trimming cost V 9 bases and J 0 bases, with 9 bases left between them. CDR3 length equals 14 residues. Germline V gives CDR1 MGHRA, CDR2 YSYEKL. In DNA, the CDR3 is TGCGCCAGTCAGAACATCTCTGGGGCCAACGTCCTGACTTTC. Translation gives CASQNISGANVLTF.

CDR3 residues: CASSASGQAASPLHF. CDR3 nucleotide sequence: TGCGCCAGCAGCGCCTCCGGACAGGCCGCTTCACCCCTCCACTTT. The chain couples TRBV5-1 to TRBJ1-6, with 7 positions matching TRBD1. Germline V lookup: CDR1 SGHRS, CDR2 YFSETQ. This CDR3 has 15 residues. J lost 9 bases, V lost 4 bases, and 10 bases had no gene match.

The rearrangement joins TRBV5-1 to TRBJ2-3, with 9 bases identical to TRBD2. Trimming took 0 bases from V and 3 from J; bases not matched to a gene: 5. CDR3 length equals 16 residues. Germline values: CDR1 SGHRS, CDR2 YFSETQ. The CDR3 region is CASSLGLADGTDTQYF. The CDR3, as DNA: TGCGCCAGCAGCTTGGGACTAGCGGATGGTACAGATACGCAGTATTTT.

V gene TRBV4-2 combines with J gene TRBJ2-7; 11 bases are a match to TRBD2. Trimming cost V 0 bases and J 5 bases; bases outside gene matches: 15. Germline CDR1 and CDR2: LGHNA and YNFKEQ. The CDR3 has 19 amino acids. CDR3 residues: CASSQDWLAGGSRGNEQYF. The CDR3 DNA is TGTGCCAGCAGCCAAGATTGGCTAGCGGGGGGAAGTAGGGGGAACGAGCAGTACTTC.

The chain links TRBV6-4 to TRBJ2-1, with D perhaps TRBD1 or TRBD2 (6 bases each). V shed 8 bases and J shed 1 base, with 21 bases lying between them. In germline, CDR1 is MRHNA, CDR2 SNTAGT. This CDR3 spans 17 amino acids. The CDR3 loop reads CASSEVGGRGSYNEQFF. In DNA, the CDR3 is TGTGCCAGCTCCGAGGTCGGGGGCCGGGGATCCTACAATGAGCAGTTCTTC.

A word on this clone: The same CDR3 arises from other DNA sequences in this sample as well. CDR3 coding DNA: TGTGCCACCAGCAGGGGGACAGGGTGGAATCAGCCCCAGCATTTT. Translating gives CATSRGTGWNQPQHF. V is TRBV15 and J is TRBJ1-5; 9 bases align to TRBD1. This CDR3 is built from 15 residues. Germline CDR1 LNHNV, CDR2 YYDKDF (reference sequence). V was clipped by 3 bases and J by 4 bases; unmatched bases: 4.

This clone has a count of ten or more. This CDR3 reads CASSSDNSPLHF. DNA for the CDR3: TGTGCCAGCAGCAGCGATAATTCACCCCTCCACTTT. The V and J genes are TRBV6-5 and TRBJ1-6; D ambiguous. Trimming stripped 6 bases from V and 5 bases from J, with 5 bases between. CDR1 and CDR2 (germline): MNHEY, SVGAGI. The CDR3 is 12 amino acids.

The CDR3 loop is CASSPWDTHTEAFF. Written as DNA, the CDR3 is TGTGCCAGCAGCCCCTGGGATACGCACACTGAAGCTTTCTTT. This chain links TRBV9 with TRBJ1-1; D unclear. The V gene lost 4 bases and the J gene lost 3 bases, with 13 bases spanning the gap. Germline CDR1 reads SGDLS; CDR2 reads YYNGEE. The CDR3 length is 14 residues.

The chain has TRBV2 and TRBJ1-1; D remains unclear. CDR1 SNHLY and CDR2 FYNNEI come from the germline V gene. The V end lost 2 bases, the J end lost 4 bases, and 11 bases lay between the germline ends. This CDR3 contains 14 residues. CDR3 sequence (DNA): TGTGCCAGCAGTGAACGGGGTAAGGTCACTGAAGCTTTCTTT. Protein product: CASSERGKVTEAFF.

The rearrangement uses TRBV6-5 and TRBJ2-5; D is possibly TRBD1 (5 bases). Trimming left V 0 bases short and J 5 bases short, with 13 bases between. The CDR3 sequence is 15 residues long. CDR1 is MNHEY and CDR2 is SVGAGI in the germline V gene. CDR3 bases: TGTGCCAGCAGTTACTCCAGGGTAGTAAAGGAGACCCAGTACTTC. Protein product: CASSYSRVVKETQYF.

The chain employs TRBV28 and TRBJ2-5; 11 bases align to TRBD1. This CDR3 contains 16 residues. Per germline, CDR1 MDHEN and CDR2 SYDVKM. Losses at the gene ends were 5 bases for V and 4 bases for J; bases not matched to a gene: 9. CDR3 DNA: TGTGCCAGCAGTACTATCACCGGGACAGGGGGAGAGACCCAGTACTTC. Translation gives CASSTITGTGGETQYF.

In regard to this clone: This same CDR3 is encoded by further DNA sequences in the sample. V is TRBV5-1 and J is TRBJ2-6; 8 nucleotides align to TRBD1. The V gene end was trimmed by 3 bases and the J gene end by 0 bases; junction bases not matched to a gene: 5. The CDR3 runs 17 residues. The V gene's germline CDR1 is SGHRS and CDR2 YFSETQ. DNA of the CDR3: TGCGCCAGCAGCTGGACAGGGATAAGCTCTGGGGCCAACGTCCTGACTTTC. Its translation: CASSWTGISSGANVLTF.

The chain combines TRBV29-1 with TRBJ2-5; D is perhaps TRBD1 (6 bases). V lost 5 bases and J lost 1, with 14 bases in between. In germline, CDR1 is SQVTM, CDR2 ANQGSEA. CDR3 length equals 14 residues. The CDR3 is CSVFTGNPQETQYF. CDR3 nucleotide sequence: TGCAGCGTTTTCACAGGGAACCCCCAAGAGACCCAGTACTTC.

The V call is TRBV3-1 (or the pseudogene TRBV3-2), the J call TRBJ2-7; 9 positions agree with TRBD2. The J segment lost 2 bases and the V segment lost 3 bases, leaving 2 bases of the junction unmatched. Per germline, CDR1 LGHDT and CDR2 YNNKEL (reference sequence). The CDR3 spans 14 residues. The DNA of the CDR3 is TGTGCCAGCAGCCATAGCGGGGGAACCTACGAGCAGTACTTC. Protein sequence: CASSHSGGTYEQYF.

This chain links TRBV6-1 with TRBJ1-5, with 9 nucleotides matching TRBD1. CDR3 length: 16 residues. Germline CDR1 is MNHNS and CDR2 is SASEGT. V trimming: 4 bases; J trimming: 2 bases; junction bases outside the gene matches: 6. The CDR3 nucleotides are TGTGCCAGCAGTGTCACAGGGGGCTTTGGCAATCAGCCCCAGCATTTT. Translated, it gives CASSVTGGFGNQPQHF.

The gene calls are TRBV27 and TRBJ2-3; TRBD1 matches 9 bases. V lost 9 bases and J lost 3; bases outside the gene matches: 7. This CDR3 contains 14 residues. The V gene's germline CDR1 is MNHEY and CDR2 SMNVEV (reference sequence). CDR3 DNA sequence: TGTGCCAGTACTTTGGGACAGGGTACAGATACGCAGTATTTT. Protein: CASTLGQGTDTQYF.

The chain links TRBV18 to TRBJ2-2; 9 bases match TRBD1. Trimming took 3 bases from V and 6 from J; bases not matched to a gene: 8. The CDR3 is made up of 16 amino acids. Germline V gene sequence: CDR1 KGHSH, CDR2 LQKENI. The CDR3: CASSPNAGQGPGELFF. CDR3 bases: TGTGCCAGCTCACCTAACGCGGGACAGGGACCCGGGGAGCTGTTTTTT.

This sequence joins TRBV19 and TRBJ1-2; D ambiguous. Germline V CDR1 and CDR2: LNHDA, SQIVND (reference sequence). Deletions cut 3 bases from V and 7 bases from J, with 12 bases between. CDR3 length: 13 residues. CDR3 residues: CASSMREPVGYTF. The CDR3 nucleotides read TGTGCCAGTAGTATGAGGGAGCCTGTTGGCTACACCTTC. The full variable domain, completed using reference TRBV19 and TRBJ1-2, is DGGITQSPKYLFRKEGQNVTLSCEQNLNHDAMYWYRQDPGQGLRLIYYSQIVNDFQKGDIAEGYSVSREKKESFPLTVTSAQKNPTAFYLCASSMREPVGYTFGSGTRLTVV.

The rearrangement joins TRBV5-6 to TRBJ1-2; D call uncertain. V gave up 0 bases and J gave up 1 base, with 7 bases separating them. Per germline, CDR1 SGHDT and CDR2 YYEEEE. This CDR3 has 14 residues. This chain's CDR3 is CASSLESLNYGYTF. Written as DNA, the CDR3 is TGTGCCAGCAGCTTGGAATCGCTTAACTATGGCTACACCTTC.

This chain joins TRBV9 and TRBJ2-7, with 7 bases identical to TRBD2. This CDR3 region has 13 residues. The junction had 3 bases not matched to a gene; V was cut back by 0 bases and J by 6 bases. Germline loops: CDR1 SGDLS, CDR2 YYNGEE. CDR3 in DNA: TGTGCCAGCAGCGTAGGGGCTAGCGGCGAGCAGTACTTC. Translating it yields CASSVGASGEQYF.

The chain links TRBV28 to TRBJ1-2; D is uncertain. V was shortened by 5 bases and J by 0 bases, with 16 bases between the two germline ends. The CDR3 totals 16 residues. Germline CDR1 and CDR2: MDHEN and SYDVKM. Here the CDR3 DNA reads TGTGCCAGCAGTGAGGGTGCCCCGGGGTCTAACTATGGCTACACCTTC. This codes for CASSEGAPGSNYGYTF.

This sequence joins TRBV6-1 and TRBJ1-6; weak D call: TRBD1 (6 bases). V was cut by 1 base and J by 10 bases, with 8 bases left in between. This CDR3 is 13 amino acids long. Per germline, CDR1 MNHNS and CDR2 SASEGT. This CDR3 reads CASSEERGSPLHF. DNA of the CDR3: TGTGCCAGCAGTGAAGAGAGGGGGTCACCCCTCCACTTT.

The rearrangement uses TRBV6-5 and TRBJ1-3; TRBD1 is a possible D gene (5 bases). Germline V gene sequence: CDR1 MNHEY, CDR2 SVGAGI. The CDR3 is 16 residues long. V shed 2 bases and J shed 0 bases, with 11 bases lying between them. CDR3 nucleotide sequence: TGTGCCAGCAGTTACCGCCGGGGGGGCTCTGGAAACACCATATATTTT. Amino acid sequence: CASSYRRGGSGNTIYF.

This chain links TRBV7-9 with TRBJ2-1; D remains unclear. The CDR3 is made up of 18 amino acids. V gave up 0 bases and J gave up 0 bases, with 15 bases separating them. Germline V gives CDR1 SEHNR, CDR2 FQNEAQ (reference sequence). CDR3 in DNA: TGTGCCAGCAGCTTAGCCCCCCGACCTTCGAGCTCCTACAATGAGCAGTTCTTC. Encoded protein: CASSLAPRPSSSYNEQFF.

This clone was recorded only once. The CDR3 reads CASSGEDRAEERDGYTF. CDR3 in DNA: TGTGCCAGCAGCGGGGAGGACAGGGCAGAGGAGAGAGATGGCTACACCTTC. J is TRBJ1-2 and V is TRBV5-4; 8 nucleotides match TRBD1. CDR1 SGHNT and CDR2 YYREEE come from the germline V gene (reference sequence). The V segment lost 4 bases and the J segment 6 bases; nucleotides outside the gene matches: 17. There are 17 residues in the CDR3.

This sequence joins TRBV19 and TRBJ1-1, with a tentative D call TRBD1 (6 bases). The CDR3 extends over 15 amino acids. Trimming cost V 3 bases and J 0 bases, with 11 bases left between them. The germline gives CDR1 LNHDA, CDR2 SQIVND (reference sequence). Here the CDR3 DNA reads TGTGCCAGTAGTATCCCACAGGGCATGAACACTGAAGCTTTCTTT. It is translated as CASSIPQGMNTEAFF.